The clone carrying this TCR beta chain came up a few times. Its antigen remains unidentified. The sample belongs to a study of T cells after posttransplantation cyclophosphamide. Study-wide findings and caveats: Donor CD8+ memory clones often dominated recipient blood repertoires at later times. Blood and skin or GI T cell repertoires showed limited TRB overlap. TRB clonality was highly associated with recipient CMV seropositivity and reactivation.

Sequenced by immunoSEQ multiplex PCR; TCRdb stores in-frame clones only, minus some. Among roughly 12,000 clones, roughly 2% were seen once, and the ten largest hold roughly 16%. Treatment was busulfan-fludarabine conditioning, a marrow graft, and cyclophosphamide on days +3 and +4. This CDR3 has 14 residues. Germline V lookup: CDR1 SGHVS, CDR2 FQNEAQ. J was trimmed by 3 bases and V by 3 bases; bases with no gene match: 2. This receptor was identified in a male patient between 25 and 39 years old who received an allogeneic stem cell transplant from a related donor, was CMV-positive, and had no GVHD. The T cells may partly be graft donor cells. The chain links TRBV7-8 to TRBJ2-7; TRBD1 matches at 10 bases. The sequencing used PBMCs, collected after allogeneic stem cell transplant with posttransplant cyclophosphamide. Here the CDR3 DNA reads TGTGCCAGCAGCTTCGGGACAGGGGTCTACGAGCAGTACTTC. Protein: CASSFGTGVYEQYF.